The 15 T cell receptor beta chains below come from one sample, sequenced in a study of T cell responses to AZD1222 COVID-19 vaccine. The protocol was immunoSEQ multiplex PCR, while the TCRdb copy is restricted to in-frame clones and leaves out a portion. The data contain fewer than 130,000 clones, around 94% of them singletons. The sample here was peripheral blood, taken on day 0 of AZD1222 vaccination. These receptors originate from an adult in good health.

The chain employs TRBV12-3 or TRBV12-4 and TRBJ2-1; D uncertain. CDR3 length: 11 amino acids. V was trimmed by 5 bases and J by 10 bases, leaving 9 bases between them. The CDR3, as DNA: TGTGCCAGCAGTGGCCCCGGGGAGCAGTTCTTC. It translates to CASSGPGEQFF.

CDR3 region: CASNSHSGNTIYF. Here the CDR3 DNA reads TGTGCCAGCAATTCGCACTCTGGAAACACCATATATTTT. The J gene is TRBJ1-3, the V gene TRBV28; no firm D call. Trimming pared 7 bases from V and 0 bases from J, leaving 7 bases between. This CDR3 spans 13 amino acids. Germline lookup yields CDR1 MDHEN and CDR2 SYDVKM.

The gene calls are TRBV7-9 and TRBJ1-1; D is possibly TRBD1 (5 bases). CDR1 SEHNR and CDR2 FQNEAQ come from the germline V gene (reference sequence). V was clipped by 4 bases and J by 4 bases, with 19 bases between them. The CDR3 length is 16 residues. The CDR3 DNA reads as TGTGCCAGCAGCTCAATGGGGAATGCAAGGGGCACTGAAGCTTTCTTT. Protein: CASSSMGNARGTEAFF.

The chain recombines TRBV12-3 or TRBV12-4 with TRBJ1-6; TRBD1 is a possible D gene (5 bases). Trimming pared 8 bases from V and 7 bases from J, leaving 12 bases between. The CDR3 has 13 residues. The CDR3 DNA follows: TGTGCCAGCCTCAGGGAGTGGAATTCACCCCTCCACTTT. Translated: CASLREWNSPLHF.

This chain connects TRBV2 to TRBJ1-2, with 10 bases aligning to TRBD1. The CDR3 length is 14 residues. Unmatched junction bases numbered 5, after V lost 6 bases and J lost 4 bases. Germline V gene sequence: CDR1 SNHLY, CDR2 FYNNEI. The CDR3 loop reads CASRWGQGTYGYTF. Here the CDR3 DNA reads TGTGCCAGCAGATGGGGACAGGGGACCTATGGCTACACCTTC.

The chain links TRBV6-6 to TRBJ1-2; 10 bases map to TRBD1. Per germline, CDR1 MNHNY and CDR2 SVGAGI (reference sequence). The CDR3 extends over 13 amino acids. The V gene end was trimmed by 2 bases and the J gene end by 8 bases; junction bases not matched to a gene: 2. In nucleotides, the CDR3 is TGTGCCAGCAGTTACGACAGGGGGCAAGGCTACACCTTC. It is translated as CASSYDRGQGYTF.

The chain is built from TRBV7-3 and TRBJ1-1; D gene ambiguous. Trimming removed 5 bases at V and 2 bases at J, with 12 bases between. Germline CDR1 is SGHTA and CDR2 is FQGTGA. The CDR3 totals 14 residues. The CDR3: CASSGSHGNTEAFF. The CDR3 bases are TGTGCCAGCAGCGGCAGCCACGGAAACACTGAAGCTTTCTTT.

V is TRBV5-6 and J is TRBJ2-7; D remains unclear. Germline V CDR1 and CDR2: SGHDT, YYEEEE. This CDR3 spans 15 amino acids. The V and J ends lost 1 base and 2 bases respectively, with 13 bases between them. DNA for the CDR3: TGTGCCAGCAGCTTGCAGACCGGTATTGCCTACGAGCAGTACTTC. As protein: CASSLQTGIAYEQYF.

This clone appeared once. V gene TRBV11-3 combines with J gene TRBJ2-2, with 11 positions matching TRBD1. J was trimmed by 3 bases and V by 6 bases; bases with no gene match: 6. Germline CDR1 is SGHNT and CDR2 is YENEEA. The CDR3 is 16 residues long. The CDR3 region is CASSNPGQGDTGELFF. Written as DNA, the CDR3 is TGTGCCAGCAGTAATCCGGGACAGGGGGACACCGGGGAGCTGTTTTTT.

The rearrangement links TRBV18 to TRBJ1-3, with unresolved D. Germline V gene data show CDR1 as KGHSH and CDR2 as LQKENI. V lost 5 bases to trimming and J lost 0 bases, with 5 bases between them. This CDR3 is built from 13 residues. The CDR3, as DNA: TGTGCCAGCTCAGGGGACTCTGGAAACACCATATATTTT. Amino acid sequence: CASSGDSGNTIYF.

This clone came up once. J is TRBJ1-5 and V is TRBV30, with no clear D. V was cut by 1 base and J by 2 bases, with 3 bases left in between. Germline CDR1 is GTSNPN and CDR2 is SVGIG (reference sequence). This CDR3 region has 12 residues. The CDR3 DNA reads TGTGCCTGGAGTGGAGGCAATCAGCCCCAGCATTTT. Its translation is CAWSGGNQPQHF.

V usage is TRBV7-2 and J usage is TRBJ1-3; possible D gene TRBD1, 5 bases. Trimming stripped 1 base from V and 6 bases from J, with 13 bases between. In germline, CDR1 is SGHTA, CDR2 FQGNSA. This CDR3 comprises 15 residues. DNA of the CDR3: TGTGCCAGCAGCTTAGACGGCAGGGTCGCAAACACCATATATTTT. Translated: CASSLDGRVANTIYF.

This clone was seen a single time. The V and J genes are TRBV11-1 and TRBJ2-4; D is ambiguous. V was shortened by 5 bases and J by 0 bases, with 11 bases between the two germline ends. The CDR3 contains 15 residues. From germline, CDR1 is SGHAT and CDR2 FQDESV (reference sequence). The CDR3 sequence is CASSQRQVAKNIQYF. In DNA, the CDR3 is TGTGCCAGCAGCCAACGACAAGTAGCCAAAAACATTCAGTACTTC.

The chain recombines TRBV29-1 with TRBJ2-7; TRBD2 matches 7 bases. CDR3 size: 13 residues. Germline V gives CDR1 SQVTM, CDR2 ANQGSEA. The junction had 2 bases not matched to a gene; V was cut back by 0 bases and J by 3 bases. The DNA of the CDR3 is TGCAGCGTTGAAGAGCGCGGGGGCTACGAGCAGTACTTC. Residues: CSVEERGGYEQYF.

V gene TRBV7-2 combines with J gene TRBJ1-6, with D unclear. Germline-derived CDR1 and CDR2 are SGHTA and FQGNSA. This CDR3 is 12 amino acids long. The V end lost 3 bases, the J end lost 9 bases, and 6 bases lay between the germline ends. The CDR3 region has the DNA TGTGCCAGCAGCTTTTCAGCTTCACCCCTCCACTTT. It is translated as CASSFSASPLHF.